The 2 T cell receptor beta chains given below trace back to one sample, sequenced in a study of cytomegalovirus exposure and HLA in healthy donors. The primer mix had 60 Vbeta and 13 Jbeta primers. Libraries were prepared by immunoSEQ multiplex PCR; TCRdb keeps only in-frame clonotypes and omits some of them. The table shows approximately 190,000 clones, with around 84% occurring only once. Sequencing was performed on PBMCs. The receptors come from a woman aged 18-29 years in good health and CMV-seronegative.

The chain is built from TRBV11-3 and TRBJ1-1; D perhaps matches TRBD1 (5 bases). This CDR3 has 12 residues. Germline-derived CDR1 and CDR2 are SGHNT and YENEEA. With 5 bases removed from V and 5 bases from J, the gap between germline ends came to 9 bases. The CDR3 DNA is TGTGCCAGCAGCCCCAGGGCAACTGAAGCTTTCTTT. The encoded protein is CASSPRATEAFF. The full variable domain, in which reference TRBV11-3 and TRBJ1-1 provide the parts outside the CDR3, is EAGVVQSPRYKIIEKKQPVAFWCNPISGHNTLYWYLQNLGQGPELLIRYENEEAVDDSQLPKDRFSAERLKGVDSTLKIQPAELGDSAVYLCASSPRATEAFFGQGTRLTVV.

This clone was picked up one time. CDR3 sequence: CASSYSRENTEAFF. The CDR3 DNA is TGTGCCAGCAGTTACTCCCGGGAGAACACTGAAGCTTTCTTT. The V call is TRBV6-5, the J call TRBJ1-1, with D uncertain. Trimming removed 0 bases at V and 1 base at J, with 6 bases between. The CDR3 is 14 amino acids. Germline CDR1 is MNHEY and CDR2 is SVGAGI.